Following are 11 T cell receptor beta chains from one sample sequenced in a study of T cells in Graves' hyperthyroidism and ophthalmopathy. The TCR beta CDR3 regions underwent amplification using RNA transcripts as the source. HTBI primers were used for first-round RT-PCR of the TCR CDR3. TCRdb redid the calling of the multiplex PCR reads with MiXCR, one entry per CDR3 protein. The sample carries about 560,000 distinct CDR3 sequences, 46% recorded once. The sequenced sample consisted of peripheral blood or thyroid tissue (not recorded which). These receptors were collected from a woman under 30 with Graves' hyperthyroidism.

This clonotype was observed a handful of times. The chain is built from TRBV7-8 and TRBJ2-5; D unclear. The V end was cut by 6 bases, the J end by 0 bases, with 14 bases between. The CDR3 covers 15 residues. Germline-derived CDR1 and CDR2 are SGHVS and FQNEAQ. As DNA, the CDR3 is TGTGCCAGCAGTCCGCTACACGGATACCAAGAGACCCAGTACTTC. This codes for CASSPLHGYQETQYF.

The genes are TRBV7-3 and TRBJ1-2, with D unclear. This CDR3 has 16 amino acids. Germline loops: CDR1 SGHTA, CDR2 FQGTGA. Trimming shortened V by 4 bases and J by 4 bases, and 19 bases separated the two germline ends. CDR3 DNA: TGTGCCAGCAGCTCCTTCCCCGCCGAAGCGGGCTATGGCTACACCTTC. This translates into CASSSFPAEAGYGYTF.

Worth noting for this clonotype: A much bigger clone sits one base away, suggesting this may be a read error. CDR3: CATSTPKRTNTEAFF. The CDR3 nucleotides read TGTGCCACCAGTACACCAAAACGAACGAACACTGAAGCTTTCTTT. This chain joins TRBV15 and TRBJ1-1, with unresolved D. The CDR3 loop spans 15 amino acids. CDR1 and CDR2 from the germline V gene are LNHNV and YYDKDF (reference sequence). The V end lost 6 bases, the J end lost 1 base, and 15 bases lay between the germline ends.

This clonotype was counted a few times. The CDR3 DNA sequence: TGTGCCAGCAGCGACCTCGGGTTACTCCAATCACCCCTCCACTTT. Protein: CASSDLGLLQSPLHF. The chain combines TRBV9 with TRBJ1-6; D gene unclear. There are 15 residues in the CDR3. The V gene lost 3 bases and the J gene lost 10 bases, with 17 bases spanning the gap. Germline-derived CDR1 and CDR2 are SGDLS and YYNGEE. The full variable domain, completed using reference TRBV9 and TRBJ1-6, is DSGVTQTPKHLITATGQRVTLRCSPRSGDLSVYWYQQSLDQGLQFLIQYYNGEERAKGNILERFSAQQFPDLHSELNLSSLELGDSALYFCASSDLGLLQSPLHFGNGTRLTVT.

V is TRBV9 and J is TRBJ1-1; D perhaps matches TRBD1 (5 bases). Trimming removed 2 bases from V and 4 bases from J, with 9 bases in between. Germline values: CDR1 SGDLS, CDR2 YYNGEE. This CDR3 has 13 amino acids. The DNA for the CDR3 is TGTGCCAGCAGCGTTTCGACAGTCACTGAAGCTTTCTTT. Translated, it gives CASSVSTVTEAFF. Full variable domain (remainder filled in from reference TRBV9 and TRBJ1-1): DSGVTQTPKHLITATGQRVTLRCSPRSGDLSVYWYQQSLDQGLQFLIQYYNGEERAKGNILERFSAQQFPDLHSELNLSSLELGDSALYFCASSVSTVTEAFFGQGTRLTVV.

The chain joins TRBV27 to TRBJ2-7, with TRBD1 matching 7 bases. This CDR3 region has 14 residues. Trimming took 6 bases from V and 2 from J; bases not matched to a gene: 7. CDR1 is MNHEY and CDR2 is SMNVEV in the germline V gene (reference sequence). The CDR3 loop is CASSLGQVTYEQYF. DNA of the CDR3: TGTGCCAGCAGCCTAGGACAGGTTACCTACGAGCAGTACTTC.

The chain recombines TRBV24-1 with TRBJ2-2, with 7 bases aligning to TRBD2. This CDR3 is 17 amino acids long. In germline, CDR1 is KGHDR, CDR2 SFDVKD. The V and J ends lost 6 bases and 7 bases, in that order; junction bases with no gene match: 16. CDR3 protein: CATSYGGRAKEDGELFF. Here the CDR3 DNA reads TGTGCCACCAGTTATGGTGGGAGGGCTAAGGAAGACGGGGAGCTGTTTTTT.

The chain carries TRBV7-9 and TRBJ2-5; TRBD1 matches at 8 bases. The CDR3 is 14 residues long. CDR1 is SEHNR and CDR2 is FQNEAQ in the germline V gene (reference sequence). Germline trimming cut 3 bases from V and 3 bases from J; bases unmatched to any gene: 3. CDR3 amino acids: CASSLDRVKETQYF. The DNA of the CDR3 is TGTGCCAGCAGCTTGGACAGGGTAAAAGAGACCCAGTACTTC.

The chain has TRBV2 and TRBJ2-6; D not resolved. The V end was cut by 5 bases, the J end by 15 bases, with 8 bases between. Germline loops: CDR1 SNHLY, CDR2 FYNNEI. The CDR3 totals 10 residues. CDR3 amino acids: CASSSEDLTF. The DNA for the CDR3 is TGTGCCAGCAGTTCAGAGGACCTGACTTTC.

The J gene is TRBJ2-7, the V gene TRBV29-1; TRBD2 agrees at 13 bases. Looked up from germline, CDR1 is SQVTM and CDR2 is ANQGSEA. CDR3 length equals 14 residues. J was trimmed by 2 bases and V by 7 bases; bases with no gene match: 5. This chain's CDR3 is CSDGLAGETYEQYF. The CDR3 DNA reads TGCAGCGACGGACTAGCGGGAGAGACCTACGAGCAGTACTTC.

This clonotype was seen at least ten times. This chain joins TRBV7-2 and TRBJ2-5, with D possibly TRBD2 on 5 matching bases. Germline V gene data show CDR1 as SGHTA and CDR2 as FQGNSA. The CDR3 loop spans 15 amino acids. V was trimmed by 1 base and J by 7 bases, leaving 16 bases between them. CDR3 DNA sequence: TGTGCCAGCAGCTTAGTCAGAGGGAGAAGGGTGACCCAGTACTTC. Translation: CASSLVRGRRVTQYF.